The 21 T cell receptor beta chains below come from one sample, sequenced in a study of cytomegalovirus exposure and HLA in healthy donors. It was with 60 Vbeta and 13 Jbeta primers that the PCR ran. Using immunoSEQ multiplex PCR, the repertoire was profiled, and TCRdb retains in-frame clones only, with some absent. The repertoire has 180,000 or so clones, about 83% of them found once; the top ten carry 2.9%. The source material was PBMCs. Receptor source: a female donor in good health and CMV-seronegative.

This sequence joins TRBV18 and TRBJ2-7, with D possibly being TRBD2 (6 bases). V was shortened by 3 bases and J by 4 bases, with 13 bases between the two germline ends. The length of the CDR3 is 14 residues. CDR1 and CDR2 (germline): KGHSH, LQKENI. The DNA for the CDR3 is TGTGCCAGCTCACCGACTAGTGAGATTTACGAGCAGTACTTC. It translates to CASSPTSEIYEQYF. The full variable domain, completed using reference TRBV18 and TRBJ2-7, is NAGVMQNPRHLVRRRGQEARLRCSPMKGHSHVYWYRQLPEEGLKFMVYLQKENIIDESGMPKERFSAEFPKEGPSILRIQQVVRGDSAAYFCASSPTSEIYEQYFGPGTRLTVT.

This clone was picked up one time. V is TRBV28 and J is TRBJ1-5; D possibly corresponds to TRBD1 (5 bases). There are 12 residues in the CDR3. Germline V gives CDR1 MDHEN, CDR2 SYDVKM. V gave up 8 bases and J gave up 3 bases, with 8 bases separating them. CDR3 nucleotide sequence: TGTGCCAGCCGGGACTACAATCAGCCCCAGCATTTT. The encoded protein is CASRDYNQPQHF. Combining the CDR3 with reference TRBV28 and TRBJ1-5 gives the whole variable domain DVKVTQSSRYLVKRTGEKVFLECVQDMDHENMFWYRQDPGLGLRLIYFSYDVKMKEKGDIPEGYSVSREKKERFSLILESASTNQTSMYLCASRDYNQPQHFGDGTRLSIL.

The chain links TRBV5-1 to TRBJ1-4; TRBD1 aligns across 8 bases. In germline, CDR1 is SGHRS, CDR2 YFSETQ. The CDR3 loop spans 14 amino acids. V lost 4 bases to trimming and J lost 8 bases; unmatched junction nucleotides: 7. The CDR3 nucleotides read TGCGCCAGCAGCCCGACAGGGGTGCGGGAAAAACTGTTTTTT. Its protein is CASSPTGVREKLFF.

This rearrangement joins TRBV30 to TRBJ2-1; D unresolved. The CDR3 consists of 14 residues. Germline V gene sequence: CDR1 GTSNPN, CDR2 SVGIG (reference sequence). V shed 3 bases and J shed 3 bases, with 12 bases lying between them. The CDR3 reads CAWRPLSVYNEQFF. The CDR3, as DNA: TGTGCCTGGAGACCACTTTCCGTCTACAATGAGCAGTTCTTC.

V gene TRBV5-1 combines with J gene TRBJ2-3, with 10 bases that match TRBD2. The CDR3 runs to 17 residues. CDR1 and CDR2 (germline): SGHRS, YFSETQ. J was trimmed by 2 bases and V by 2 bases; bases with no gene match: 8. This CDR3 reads CASSFGIAGGTTDTQYF. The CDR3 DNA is TGCGCCAGCAGCTTCGGTATAGCGGGGGGTACCACAGATACGCAGTATTTT.

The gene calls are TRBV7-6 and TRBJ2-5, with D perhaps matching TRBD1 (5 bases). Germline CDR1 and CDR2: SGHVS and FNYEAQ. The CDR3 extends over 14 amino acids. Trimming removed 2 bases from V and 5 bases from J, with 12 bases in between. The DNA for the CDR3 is TGTGCCAGCAGCTTACGCTCAGGGTGGGAGACCCAGTACTTC. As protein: CASSLRSGWETQYF.

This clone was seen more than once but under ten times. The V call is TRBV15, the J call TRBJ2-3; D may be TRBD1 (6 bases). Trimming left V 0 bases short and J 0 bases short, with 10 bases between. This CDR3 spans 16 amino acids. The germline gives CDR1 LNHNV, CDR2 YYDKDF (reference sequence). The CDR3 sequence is CATSRETGSSTDTQYF. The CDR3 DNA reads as TGTGCCACCAGCAGAGAAACAGGGTCTAGCACAGATACGCAGTATTTT.

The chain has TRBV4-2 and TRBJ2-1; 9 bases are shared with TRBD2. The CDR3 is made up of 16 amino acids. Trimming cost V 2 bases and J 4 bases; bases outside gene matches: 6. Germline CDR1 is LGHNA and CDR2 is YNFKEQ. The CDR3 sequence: CASSQWSLAGYNEQFF. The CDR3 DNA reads TGTGCCAGCAGCCAATGGTCGCTAGCGGGATACAATGAGCAGTTCTTC.

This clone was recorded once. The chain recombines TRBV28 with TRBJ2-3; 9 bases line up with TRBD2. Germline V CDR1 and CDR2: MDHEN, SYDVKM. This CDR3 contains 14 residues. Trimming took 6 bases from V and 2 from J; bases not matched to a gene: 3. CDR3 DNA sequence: TGTGCCAGCAGGCCTAGCGGGACCACAGATACGCAGTATTTT. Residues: CASRPSGTTDTQYF.

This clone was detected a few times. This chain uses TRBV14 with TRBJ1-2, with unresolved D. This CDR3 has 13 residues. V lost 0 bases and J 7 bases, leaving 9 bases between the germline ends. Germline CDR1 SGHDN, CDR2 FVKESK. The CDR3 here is CASSQDHGTGYTF. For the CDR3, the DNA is TGTGCCAGCAGCCAAGATCATGGCACTGGCTACACCTTC.

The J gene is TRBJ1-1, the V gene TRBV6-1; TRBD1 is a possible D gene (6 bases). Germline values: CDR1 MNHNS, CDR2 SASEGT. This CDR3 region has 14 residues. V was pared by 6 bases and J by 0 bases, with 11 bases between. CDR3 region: CASSPRGLNTEAFF. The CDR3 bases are TGTGCCAGCAGCCCCAGGGGTCTGAACACTGAAGCTTTCTTT.

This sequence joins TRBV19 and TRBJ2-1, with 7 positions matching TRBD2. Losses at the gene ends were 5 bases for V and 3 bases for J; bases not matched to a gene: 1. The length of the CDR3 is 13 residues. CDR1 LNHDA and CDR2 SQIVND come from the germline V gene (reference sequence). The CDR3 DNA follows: TGTGCCAGTAGTGAGCGGGGCTACAATGAGCAGTTCTTC. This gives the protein CASSERGYNEQFF.

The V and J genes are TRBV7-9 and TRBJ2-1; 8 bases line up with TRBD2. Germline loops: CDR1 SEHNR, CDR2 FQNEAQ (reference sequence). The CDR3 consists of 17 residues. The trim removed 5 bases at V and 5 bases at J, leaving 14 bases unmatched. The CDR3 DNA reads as TGTGCCAGCAGCCCCGGGGTGTTAGCGGGAATGAACAATGAGCAGTTCTTC. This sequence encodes CASSPGVLAGMNNEQFF.

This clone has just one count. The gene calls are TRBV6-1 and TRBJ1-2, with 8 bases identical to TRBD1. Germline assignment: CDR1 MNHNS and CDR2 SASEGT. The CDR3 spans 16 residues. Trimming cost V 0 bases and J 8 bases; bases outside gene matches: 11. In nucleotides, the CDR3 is TGTGCCAGCAGTGAAGCGCTTCAGGGCAGGGGGCGCGGCTACACCTTC. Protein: CASSEALQGRGRGYTF.

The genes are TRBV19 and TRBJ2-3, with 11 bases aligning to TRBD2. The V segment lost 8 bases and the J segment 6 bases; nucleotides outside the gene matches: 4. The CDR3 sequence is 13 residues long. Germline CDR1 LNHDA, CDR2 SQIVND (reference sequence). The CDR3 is CASEPSGRDTQYF. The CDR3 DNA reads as TGTGCCAGTGAGCCTAGCGGGAGGGATACGCAGTATTTT. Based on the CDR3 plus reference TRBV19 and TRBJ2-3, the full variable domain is DGGITQSPKYLFRKEGQNVTLSCEQNLNHDAMYWYRQDPGQGLRLIYYSQIVNDFQKGDIAEGYSVSREKKESFPLTVTSAQKNPTAFYLCASEPSGRDTQYFGPGTRLTVL.

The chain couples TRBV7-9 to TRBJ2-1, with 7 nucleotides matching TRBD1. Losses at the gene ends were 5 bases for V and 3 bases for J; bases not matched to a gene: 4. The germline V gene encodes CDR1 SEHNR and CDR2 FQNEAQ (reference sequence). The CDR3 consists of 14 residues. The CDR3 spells CASSTGTVYNEQFF. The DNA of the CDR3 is TGTGCCAGCAGCACCGGGACAGTCTACAATGAGCAGTTCTTC.

The CDR3 DNA sequence: TGCGCCAGCAGTCAGGGAAGGCCCTATAATTCACCCCTCCACTTT. This sequence encodes CASSQGRPYNSPLHF. The J gene is TRBJ1-6, the V gene TRBV10-1, with a weak D call TRBD1 (5 bases). The germline CDR1 and CDR2 sequences are WNHNN and SYGVQD (reference sequence). This CDR3 has 15 residues. V shed 5 bases and J shed 2 bases, with 10 bases lying between them.

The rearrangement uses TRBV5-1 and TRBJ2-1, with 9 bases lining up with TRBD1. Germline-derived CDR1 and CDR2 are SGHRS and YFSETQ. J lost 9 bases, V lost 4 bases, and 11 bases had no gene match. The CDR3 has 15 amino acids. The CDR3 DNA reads TGCGCCAGCAGCAGGGACAGGGCGGGAGTCACTGAGCAGTTCTTC. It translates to CASSRDRAGVTEQFF.

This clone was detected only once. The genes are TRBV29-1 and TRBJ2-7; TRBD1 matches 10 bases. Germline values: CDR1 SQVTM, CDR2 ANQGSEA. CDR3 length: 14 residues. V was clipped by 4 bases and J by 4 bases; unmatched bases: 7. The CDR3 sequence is CSVGHDRGRYEQYF. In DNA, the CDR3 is TGCAGCGTTGGCCACGACAGGGGGCGATACGAGCAGTACTTC.

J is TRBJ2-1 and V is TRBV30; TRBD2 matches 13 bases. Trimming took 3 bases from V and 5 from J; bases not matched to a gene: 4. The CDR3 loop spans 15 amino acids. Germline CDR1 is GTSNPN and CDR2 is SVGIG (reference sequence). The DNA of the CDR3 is TGTGCCTGGAGCATTGGGACTAGCGGGAACAATGAGCAGTTCTTC. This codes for CAWSIGTSGNNEQFF.

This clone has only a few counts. The CDR3 here is CASKLTSGSPPHEQYF. DNA of the CDR3: TGTGCCAGCAAGTTGACTAGCGGGAGTCCCCCCCACGAGCAGTACTTC. The rearrangement links TRBV2 to TRBJ2-7; 12 bases line up with TRBD2. From germline, CDR1 is SNHLY and CDR2 FYNNEI. Trimming removed 7 bases from V and 5 bases from J; junction bases left unmatched: 12. The CDR3 runs 16 residues.